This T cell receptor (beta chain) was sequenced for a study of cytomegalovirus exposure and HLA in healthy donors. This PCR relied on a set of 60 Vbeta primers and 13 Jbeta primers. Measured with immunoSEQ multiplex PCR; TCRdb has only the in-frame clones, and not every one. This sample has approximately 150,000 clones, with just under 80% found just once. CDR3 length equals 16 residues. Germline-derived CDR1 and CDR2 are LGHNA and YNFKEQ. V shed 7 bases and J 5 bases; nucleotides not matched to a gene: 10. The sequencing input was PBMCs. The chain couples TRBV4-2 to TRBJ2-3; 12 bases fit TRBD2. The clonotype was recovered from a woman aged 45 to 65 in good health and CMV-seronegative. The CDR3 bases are TGTGCCAGCACCGATCGACTAGCGGGGGATGGAGATACGCAGTATTTT. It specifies CASTDRLAGDGDTQYF.